The clone carrying this T cell receptor (beta chain) was recorded a few times. Its antigen remains unidentified. The entry originates in a study of CD8 T cells in ankylosing spondylitis. Notes on the study in general: Seemingly distinctive of ankylosing spondylitis blood was a TCR beta motif formed by eight highly homologous variants. Clones that were linked to disease were CD8+ and were relatively rare in peripheral blood. Disease-linked clones reportedly concentrated significantly in matched ankylosing spondylitis synovial fluid. Existing reports had already noted some motif variants in reactive arthritis synovial fluid and blood.

V dropped 3 bases and J dropped 6 bases, with 9 bases sitting between them. Germline V gives CDR1 SSHAT, CDR2 FNYEAQ (reference sequence). The CDR3 extends over 13 amino acids. TCRdb analysed the 5' RACE reads with MiXCR anew, one entry per CDR3 protein. Of 470,000 or so distinct CDR3 sequences listed, roughly 25% are singletons. This clonotype originated in a male donor with ankylosing spondylitis. V is TRBV7-7 and J is TRBJ2-1; D unresolved. Sequencing was done on a sample of blood, either unsorted or a sorted T cell fraction (not recorded which). For the CDR3, the DNA is TGTGCCAGCAGCTTGAATAGGGCCAATGAGCAGTTCTTC. Residues: CASSLNRANEQFF.